This entry describes one T cell receptor beta chain. This record belongs to a study of blood T cell repertoires in COVID-19. The wider study: The samples span acute and convalescent COVID-19 from the United States, Italy and Spain. The analysed material was cDNA or gDNA that came from T cells, B-cell-depleted T cells, or PBMCs.

Methods used by the authors: The assay estimated nucleated cells by amplifying reference gene primers. Libraries were prepared by immunoSEQ multiplex PCR; TCRdb keeps only in-frame clonotypes and omits some of them. For V, J and clone size, that table is used; D and trimming come from the DNA. This table holds about 71,000 clones, roughly 85% found once. The receptor was isolated from a man aged 25 to 45 with acute or convalescent COVID-19. The sample consisted of peripheral blood.

The CDR3 bases are TGTGCCAGCAGCCAAGAGACTAGCGGGAGCTCCTACAATGAGCAGTTCTTC. Translated: CASSQETSGSSYNEQFF. This chain links TRBV4-2 with TRBJ2-1; TRBD2 matches 12 bases. Germline values: CDR1 LGHNA, CDR2 YNFKEQ. V lost 0 bases, J lost 0 bases, and 0 bases stayed unmatched. The CDR3 contains 17 residues.